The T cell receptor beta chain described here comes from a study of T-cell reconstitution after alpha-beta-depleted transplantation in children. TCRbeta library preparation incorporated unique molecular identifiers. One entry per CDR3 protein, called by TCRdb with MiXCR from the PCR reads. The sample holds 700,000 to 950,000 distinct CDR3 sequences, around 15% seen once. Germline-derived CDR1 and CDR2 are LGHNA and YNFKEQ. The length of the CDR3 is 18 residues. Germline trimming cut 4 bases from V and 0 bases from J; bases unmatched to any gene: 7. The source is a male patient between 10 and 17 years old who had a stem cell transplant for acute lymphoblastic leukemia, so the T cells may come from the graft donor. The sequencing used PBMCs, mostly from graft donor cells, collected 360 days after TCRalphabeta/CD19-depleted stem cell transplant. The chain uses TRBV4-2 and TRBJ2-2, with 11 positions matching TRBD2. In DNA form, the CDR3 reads TGTGCCAGCAGCCCCCTTGCGGGACTAGCGGCGAACACCGGGGAGCTGTTTTTT. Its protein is CASSPLAGLAANTGELFF.